This entry concerns a single T cell receptor (beta chain). This clone was detected a few times. What this receptor recognizes is not known. Base qualities are not provided; no much larger clone lies one nucleotide away. Using the immunoSEQ hsTCRbeta Kit, TCR beta CDR3 regions were sequenced from DNA. As for how the authors treated the data: TCR sequencing data were analysed with the ImmunoSEQ Analyzer. T cell clonality was defined as 1 minus Pielou's evenness computed on productive rearrangements. The inverse Simpson index, applied to productive templates, was used to measure T cell diversity. T cell density was defined as TCR beta template counts normalized to usable DNA, with usable DNA estimated by amplification and sequencing of housekeeping genes. TCR metrics were compared across histologic stages using two-sided Kruskal-Wallis tests. Entries here come from immuneACCESS through TCRdb and include only in-frame sequences with V and J called. Some clones fail to appear in such tables; in the studies checked, an unresolved V gene covers under half of the shortfall, and the cause of the remainder is unknown. Clonal size and the V and J genes are those of that table, whereas D and trimming came from the DNA. The table for this sample lists roughly 4,500 clones; roughly three quarters of them were counted only once. The ten largest clones take up 6% to 8.5% of the sample.

Per the germline V gene, ENHRY is the CDR1 and SYGVKD is the CDR2. Inclusive of the bounding cysteine and phenylalanine, the CDR3 is 15 residues long. Only the CDR3 part of the read is kept: 45 bases, read in frame from the first base. V is clipped by 7 bases and J by 5 bases, and the sequence between their germline boundaries is 20 bases long. These data are taken from a study of immune evolution from preneoplasia to lung adenocarcinoma (dated by TCRdb to about 2021). Concerning the study at large: HLA loss of heterozygosity was observed in roughly 6.8%, 16% and 36% of AIS, MIA and ADC lesions, respectively, and was not observed in any AAH lesions. The immune data were integrated with whole exome sequencing and methylation data obtained from the same cohort of nodules. Immune contexture across lung adenocarcinoma precursors and invasive adenocarcinoma was profiled using immune gene expression, TCR sequencing and multiplex immunofluorescence. Resected precursor lesions (AAH, AIS, MIA) and invasive adenocarcinomas were compared against paired morphologically normal lung tissue. It was reported in the study that approximately 100 samples were used for TCR sequencing. POLYSOLVER was used to infer Class I HLA alleles from exome data, and LOHHLA was used to detect allele-specific HLA loss. The sample size depended on which specimens were available, not on a prior power calculation. TCR sequencing data came from 51 patients. The overall cohort comprised around 55 patients with pulmonary nodules who underwent surgical resection.

Study-wide findings and limitations: Compared with EGFR-mutant or double wild-type lesions, KRAS-mutant nodules had the highest T cell clonality. Because all patients were from Japan and China, applicability to Western populations was uncertain. Normal lung showed the highest clonality, whereas later-stage lesions appeared to have higher T cell density and diversity but lower clonality. Normal lung had the highest top T cell clone frequencies, which appeared to decline progressively from AAH through AIS, MIA and invasive adenocarcinoma. The findings reflected association rather than direct causation, and larger cohorts with long-term follow-up and longitudinal biopsies were considered necessary.

Between about 2014 and 2017, the patients underwent resection in either Japan or China. Two lung cancer pathologists independently confirmed the histologic diagnosis of each case on H&E slides. Premalignant or tumor cells were enriched for nucleic acid extraction by macro-dissection performed after pathologic assessment. FFPE tissue was used for DNA isolation with the AllPrep DNA/RNA FFPE Kit. This clonotype was obtained from a person aged 50-69 years with lung adenocarcinoma. The chain employs TRBV10-3 and TRBJ1-2, with a weak D call of TRBD1 (5 bases match). The sequencing sample was made of FFPE minimally invasive lung adenocarcinoma tissue. The cell subset or site label on this specimen signifies: micro-invasive lung adenocarcinoma (MIA). The CDR3 here reads CAIMGPHSSSYGYTF. The nucleotide sequence is given as TGTGCCATCATGGGACCGCATTCAAGTTCGTATGGCTACACCTTC.